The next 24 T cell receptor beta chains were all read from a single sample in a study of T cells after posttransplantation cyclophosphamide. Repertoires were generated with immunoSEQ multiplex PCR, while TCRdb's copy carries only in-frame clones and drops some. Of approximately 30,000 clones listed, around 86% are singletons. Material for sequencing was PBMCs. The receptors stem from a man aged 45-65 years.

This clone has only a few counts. DNA for the CDR3: TGCGCCAGCAGCCTCACAGCAACTAATGAAAAACTGTTTTTT. Protein product: CASSLTATNEKLFF. V gene TRBV4-1 combines with J gene TRBJ1-4, with D unresolved. The germline V gene has CDR1 MGHRA and CDR2 YSYEKL. The CDR3 covers 14 residues. V dropped 4 bases and J dropped 0 bases, with 6 bases sitting between them.

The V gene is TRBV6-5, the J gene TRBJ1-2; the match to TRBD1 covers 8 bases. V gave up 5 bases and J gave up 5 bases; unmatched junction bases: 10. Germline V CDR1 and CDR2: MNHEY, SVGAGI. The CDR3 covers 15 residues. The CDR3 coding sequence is TGTGCCAGCAGTGTCCTAGGGACAGGAGATTATGGCTACACCTTC. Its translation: CASSVLGTGDYGYTF.

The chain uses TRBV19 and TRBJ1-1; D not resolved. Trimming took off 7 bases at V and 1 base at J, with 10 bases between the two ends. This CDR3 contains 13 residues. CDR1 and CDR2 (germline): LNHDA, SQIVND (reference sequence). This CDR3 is CASTQTRNTEAFF. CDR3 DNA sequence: TGTGCCAGTACTCAAACCAGGAACACTGAAGCTTTCTTT.

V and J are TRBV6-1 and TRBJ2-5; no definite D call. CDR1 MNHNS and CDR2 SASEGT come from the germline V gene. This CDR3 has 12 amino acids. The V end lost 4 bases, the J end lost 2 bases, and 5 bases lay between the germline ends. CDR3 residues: CASSVEQETQYF. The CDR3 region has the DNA TGTGCCAGCAGTGTGGAGCAAGAGACCCAGTACTTC.

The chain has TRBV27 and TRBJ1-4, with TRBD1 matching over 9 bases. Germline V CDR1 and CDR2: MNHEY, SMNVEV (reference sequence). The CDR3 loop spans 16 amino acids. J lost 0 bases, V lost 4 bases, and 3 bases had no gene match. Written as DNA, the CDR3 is TGTGCCAGCAGTTGGGACAGGGTTGCAACTAATGAAAAACTGTTTTTT. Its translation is CASSWDRVATNEKLFF.

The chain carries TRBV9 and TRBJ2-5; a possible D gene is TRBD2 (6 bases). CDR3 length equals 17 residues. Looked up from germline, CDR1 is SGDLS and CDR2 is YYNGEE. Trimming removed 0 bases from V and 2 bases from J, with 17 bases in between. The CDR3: CASSVGIIMGGQETQYF. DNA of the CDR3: TGTGCCAGCAGCGTAGGTATTATAATGGGGGGTCAAGAGACCCAGTACTTC.

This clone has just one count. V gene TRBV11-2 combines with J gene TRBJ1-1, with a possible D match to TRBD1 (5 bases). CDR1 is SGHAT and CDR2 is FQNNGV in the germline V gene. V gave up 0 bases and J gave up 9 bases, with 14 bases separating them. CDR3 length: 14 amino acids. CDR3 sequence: CASSLEGTGGKAFF. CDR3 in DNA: TGTGCCAGCAGCTTAGAGGGGACGGGGGGGAAAGCTTTCTTT. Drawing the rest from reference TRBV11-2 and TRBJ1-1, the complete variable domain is EAGVAQSPRYKIIEKRQSVAFWCNPISGHATLYWYQQILGQGPKLLIQFQNNGVVDDSQLPKDRFSAERLKGVDSTLKIQPAKLEDSAVYLCASSLEGTGGKAFFGQGTRLTVV.

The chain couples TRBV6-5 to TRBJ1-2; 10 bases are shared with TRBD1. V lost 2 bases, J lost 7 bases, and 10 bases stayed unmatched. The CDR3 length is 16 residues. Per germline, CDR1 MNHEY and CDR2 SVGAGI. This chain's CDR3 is CASSYNRKTGGSGYTF. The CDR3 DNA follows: TGTGCCAGCAGTTACAACCGGAAGACAGGGGGCAGTGGCTACACCTTC.

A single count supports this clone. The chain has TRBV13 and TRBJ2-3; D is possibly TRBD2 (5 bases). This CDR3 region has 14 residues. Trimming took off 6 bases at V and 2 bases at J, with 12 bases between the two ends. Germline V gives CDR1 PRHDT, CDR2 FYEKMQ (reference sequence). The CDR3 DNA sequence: TGTGCCAGCAGGCGCGGGTCCTACACAGATACGCAGTATTTT. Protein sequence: CASRRGSYTDTQYF.

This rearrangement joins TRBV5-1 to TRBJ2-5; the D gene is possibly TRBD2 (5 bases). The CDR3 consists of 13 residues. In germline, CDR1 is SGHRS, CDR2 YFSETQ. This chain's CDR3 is CACGPGNQETQYF. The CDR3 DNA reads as TGCGCGTGCGGGCCCGGTAACCAAGAGACCCAGTACTTC.

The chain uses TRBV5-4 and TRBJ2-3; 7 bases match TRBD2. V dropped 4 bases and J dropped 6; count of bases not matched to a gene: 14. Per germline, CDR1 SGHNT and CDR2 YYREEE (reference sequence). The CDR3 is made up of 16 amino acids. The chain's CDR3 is CASSQDVAGVVDTQYF. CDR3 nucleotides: TGTGCCAGCAGCCAGGACGTCGCGGGGGTGGTGGATACGCAGTATTTT.

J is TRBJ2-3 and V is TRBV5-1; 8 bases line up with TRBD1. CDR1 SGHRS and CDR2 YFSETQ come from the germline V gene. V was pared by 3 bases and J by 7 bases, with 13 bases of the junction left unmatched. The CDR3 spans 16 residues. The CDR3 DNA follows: TGCGCCAGCAGCTCCGCGACAGGGGTTGCAACAAATACGCAGTATTTT. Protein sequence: CASSSATGVATNTQYF. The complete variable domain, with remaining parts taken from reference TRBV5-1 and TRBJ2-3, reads KAGVTQTPRYLIKTRGQQVTLSCSPISGHRSVSWYQQTPGQGLQFLFEYFSETQRNKGNFPGRFSGRQFSNSRSEMNVSTLELGDSALYLCASSSATGVATNTQYFGPGTRLTVL.

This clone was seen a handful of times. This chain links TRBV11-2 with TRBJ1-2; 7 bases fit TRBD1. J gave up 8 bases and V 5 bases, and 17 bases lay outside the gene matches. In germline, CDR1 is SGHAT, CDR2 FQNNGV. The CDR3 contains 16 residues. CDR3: CASSPARGRRDVGYTF. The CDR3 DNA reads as TGTGCCAGCAGCCCAGCTAGGGGGCGTCGGGATGTCGGCTACACCTTC. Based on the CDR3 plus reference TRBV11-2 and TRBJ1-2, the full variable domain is EAGVAQSPRYKIIEKRQSVAFWCNPISGHATLYWYQQILGQGPKLLIQFQNNGVVDDSQLPKDRFSAERLKGVDSTLKIQPAKLEDSAVYLCASSPARGRRDVGYTFGSGTRLTVV.

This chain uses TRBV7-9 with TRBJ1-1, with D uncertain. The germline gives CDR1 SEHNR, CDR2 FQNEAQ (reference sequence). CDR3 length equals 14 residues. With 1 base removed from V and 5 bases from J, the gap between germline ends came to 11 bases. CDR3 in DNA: TGTGCCAGCAGCTTAGTTGGAGGATTGACTGAAGCTTTCTTT. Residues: CASSLVGGLTEAFF.

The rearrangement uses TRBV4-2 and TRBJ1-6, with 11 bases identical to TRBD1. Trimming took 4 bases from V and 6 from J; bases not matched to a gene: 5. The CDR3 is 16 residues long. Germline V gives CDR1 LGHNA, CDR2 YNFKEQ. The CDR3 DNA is TGTGCCAGCAGCCTCGGGACAGGGGGATTTAATTCACCCCTCCACTTT. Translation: CASSLGTGGFNSPLHF.

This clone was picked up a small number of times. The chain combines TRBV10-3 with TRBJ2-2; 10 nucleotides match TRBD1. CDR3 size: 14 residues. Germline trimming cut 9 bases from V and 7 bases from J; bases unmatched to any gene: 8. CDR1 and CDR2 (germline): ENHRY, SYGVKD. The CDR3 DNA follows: TGTGCCATTTCCGGGACAGGGGCGGTCGGGGAGCTGTTTTTT. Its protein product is CAISGTGAVGELFF.

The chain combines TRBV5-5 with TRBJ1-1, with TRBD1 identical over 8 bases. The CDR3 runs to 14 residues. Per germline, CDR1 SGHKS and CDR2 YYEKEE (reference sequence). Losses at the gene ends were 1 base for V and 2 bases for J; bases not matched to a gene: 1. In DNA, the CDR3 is TGTGCCAGCAGCTTGCAGGGGGCAAACACTGAAGCTTTCTTT. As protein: CASSLQGANTEAFF.

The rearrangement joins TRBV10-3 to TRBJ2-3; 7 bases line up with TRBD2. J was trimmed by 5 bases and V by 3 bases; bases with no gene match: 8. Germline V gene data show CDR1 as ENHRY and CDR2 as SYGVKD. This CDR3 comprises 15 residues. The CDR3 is CAISDPRERGDTQYF. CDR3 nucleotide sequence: TGTGCCATCAGTGATCCGCGGGAGCGAGGAGATACGCAGTATTTT.

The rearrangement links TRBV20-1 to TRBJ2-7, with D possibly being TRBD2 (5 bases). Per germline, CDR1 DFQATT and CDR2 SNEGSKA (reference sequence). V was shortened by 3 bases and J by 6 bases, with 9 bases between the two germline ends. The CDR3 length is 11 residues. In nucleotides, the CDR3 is TGCAGTGCTAGCCTCACTAGCGAGCAGTACTTC. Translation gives CSASLTSEQYF.

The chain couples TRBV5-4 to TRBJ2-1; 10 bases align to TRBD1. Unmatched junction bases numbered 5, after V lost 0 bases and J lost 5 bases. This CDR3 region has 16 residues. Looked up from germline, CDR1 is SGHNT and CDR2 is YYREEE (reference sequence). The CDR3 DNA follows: TGTGCCAGCAGCTTGGGGCCGGGACAGGGGAACAATGAGCAGTTCTTC. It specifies CASSLGPGQGNNEQFF.

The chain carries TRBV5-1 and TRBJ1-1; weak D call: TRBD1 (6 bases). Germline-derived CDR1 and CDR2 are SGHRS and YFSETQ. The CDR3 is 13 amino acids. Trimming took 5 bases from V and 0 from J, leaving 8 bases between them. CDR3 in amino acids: CASRRDMNTEAFF. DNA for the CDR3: TGCGCCAGCAGGAGGGACATGAACACTGAAGCTTTCTTT.

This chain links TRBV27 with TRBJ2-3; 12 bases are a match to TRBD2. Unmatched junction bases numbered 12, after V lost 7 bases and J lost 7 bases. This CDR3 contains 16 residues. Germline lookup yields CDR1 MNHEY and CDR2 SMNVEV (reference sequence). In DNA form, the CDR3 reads TGTGCCAGCAACCACCTAGCGGGGGGGCCGGCCCATACGCAGTATTTT. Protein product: CASNHLAGGPAHTQYF.

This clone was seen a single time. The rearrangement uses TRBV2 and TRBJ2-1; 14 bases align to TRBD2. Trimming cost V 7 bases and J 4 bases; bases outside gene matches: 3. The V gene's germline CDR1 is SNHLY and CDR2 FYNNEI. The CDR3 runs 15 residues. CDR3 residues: CASTGLAGAYNEQFF. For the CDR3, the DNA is TGTGCCAGCACGGGACTAGCGGGGGCATACAATGAGCAGTTCTTC.

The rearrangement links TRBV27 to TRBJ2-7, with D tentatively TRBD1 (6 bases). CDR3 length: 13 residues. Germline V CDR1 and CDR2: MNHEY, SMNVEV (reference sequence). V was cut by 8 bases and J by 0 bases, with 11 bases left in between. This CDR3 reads CASRRDNSYEQYF. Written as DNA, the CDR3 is TGTGCCAGCCGCCGGGACAACTCCTACGAGCAGTACTTC.